A selection of T cell receptor beta chains follows, all from one sample in a study of cytomegalovirus exposure and HLA in healthy donors. This table comes from immunoSEQ multiplex PCR, and its TCRdb copy is limited to in-frame clones, with some not included. The sample lists 200,000 to 250,000 clones, 65% to 90% occurring once. Sequencing used PBMCs. Receptors originate from a girl between 5 and 17 years old in good health and CMV-seronegative. Both conserved end residues are part of each CDR3. Fields, in order: V gene, clone size, D gene, J gene, CDR3 protein, CDR3 DNA. D genes are given only for firm matches. The size entry is marked missing in some rows and otherwise reads once, few, many or a size class.

>TRBV6-5|-|-|TRBJ2-3
CASSYTPSGGTDTQYF
TGTGCCAGCAGTTACACCCCTTCCGGGGGCACAGATACGCAGTATTTT
>TRBV12-2|-|-|TRBJ2-7
CARHTRVRYEQYF
TGTGCAAGGCATACTAGGGTTCGCTACGAGCAGTACTTC
>TRBV4-1|-|-|TRBJ2-7
CASSLLGGYEQYF
TGCGCCAGCAGCCTTCTTGGGGGGTACGAGCAGTACTTC
>TRBV27|-|-|TRBJ2-3
CASTRGLNTDTQYF
TGTGCCAGCACTCGGGGACTCAACACAGATACGCAGTATTTT
>TRBV2|-|-|TRBJ2-6
CASSVEGAGANVLTF
TGTGCCAGCAGTGTGGAGGGAGCTGGGGCCAACGTCCTGACTTTC
>TRBV7-7|-|TRBD1|TRBJ1-3
CASSSGQGGNTIYF
TGTGCTAGCAGCTCCGGACAGGGTGGAAACACCATATATTTT
>TRBV5-5|-|TRBD1|TRBJ1-2
CASSVDRVRGYTF
TGTGCCAGCAGCGTAGACAGGGTGAGAGGCTACACCTTC
>TRBV30|-|TRBD1|TRBJ2-5
CAWSKIPGQGAGTQYF
TGTGCCTGGAGTAAGATACCAGGACAGGGGGCAGGGACCCAGTACTTC
>TRBV7-9|-|-|TRBJ1-1
CASSLTGPNTEAFF
TGTGCCAGCAGCCTTACAGGGCCGAACACTGAAGCTTTCTTT
>TRBV18|-|TRBD1|TRBJ2-2
CASSRDRNTGELFF
TGTGCCAGCTCACGGGACAGGAACACCGGGGAGCTGTTTTTT
>TRBV15|-|TRBD1|TRBJ1-2
CATSRGGGQGHMGYTF
TGTGCCACCAGCAGAGGGGGGGGACAGGGTCATATGGGCTACACCTTC
>TRBV7-9|once|-|TRBJ1-4
CASKHGGVNEKLFF
TGTGCCAGCAAACATGGCGGGGTTAATGAAAAACTGTTTTTT
>TRBV5-1|-|TRBD1|TRBJ1-3
CASRDRVAGNTIYF
TGCGCCAGCAGGGACAGGGTGGCTGGAAACACCATATATTTT
>TRBV7-9|-|TRBD2|TRBJ2-5
CASSFTRGGGTQETQYF
TGTGCCAGCAGCTTCACAAGGGGCGGGGGGACCCAAGAGACCCAGTACTTC
>TRBV11-2|-|TRBD2|TRBJ2-1
CASRTSRHEQFF
TGTGCCAGCCGGACTAGCCGGCATGAGCAGTTCTTC
>TRBV7-2|-|TRBD2|TRBJ2-7
CASSLGIAGKNYEQYF
TGTGCCAGCAGCTTAGGGATAGCGGGGAAGAACTACGAGCAGTACTTC
>TRBV28|-|TRBD1|TRBJ1-6
CASIAGGGSPLHF
TGTGCCAGCATCGCAGGGGGCGGGTCACCCCTCCACTTT
>TRBV5-1|-|TRBD1|TRBJ2-5
CASSPGQGLGQETQYF
TGCGCCAGCAGCCCGGGACAGGGGCTGGGGCAAGAGACCCAGTACTTC
>TRBV6-5|few|-|TRBJ1-5
CASSYSGGSSNQPQHF
TGTGCCAGCAGTTACTCTGGGGGCAGTAGCAATCAGCCCCAGCATTTT
>TRBV29-1|many|TRBD1|TRBJ1-1
CSVVGGMNTEAFF
TGCAGCGTTGTAGGGGGCATGAACACTGAAGCTTTCTTT
>TRBV28|-|-|TRBJ2-3
CASRTPYGGGTDTQYF
TGTGCCAGCAGGACGCCGTACGGCGGAGGTACAGATACGCAGTATTTT
>TRBV5-1|-|TRBD1|TRBJ1-2
CASSLPTGGGQGYTF
TGCGCCAGCAGCTTGCCTACAGGGGGCGGGCAGGGCTACACCTTC
>TRBV6-5|-|-|TRBJ2-3
CASSYSPRGRLGF
TGTGCCAGCAGTTACTCGCCCCGCGGCCGACTAGGCTTT
>TRBV30|few|-|TRBJ1-1
CAGTPGQRMNTEAFF
TGTGCCGGAACTCCGGGACAAAGAATGAACACTGAAGCTTTCTTT
>TRBV14|-|-|TRBJ2-1
CASSPEGYAYNEQFF
TGTGCCAGCAGCCCCGAGGGCTATGCCTACAATGAGCAGTTCTTC
>TRBV28|-|-|TRBJ2-7
CASSRRPTAGKYEQYF
TGTGCCAGCAGTCGCCGCCCGACAGCGGGCAAATACGAGCAGTACTTC
>TRBV30|-|TRBD1|TRBJ2-4
CAWSVDRGHLFKNIQYF
TGTGCCTGGAGTGTGGACAGGGGGCATCTATTCAAAAACATTCAGTACTTC
>TRBV5-4|-|-|TRBJ2-7
CASSPTPGARNEQYF
TGTGCCAGCAGCCCCACCCCGGGAGCGCGAAACGAGCAGTACTTC
>TRBV19|-|TRBD1|TRBJ1-1
CASSTEQGANTEAFF
TGTGCCAGTAGTACCGAACAGGGGGCGAACACTGAAGCTTTCTTT
>TRBV9|-|-|TRBJ1-1
CASSGGGLNTEAFF
TGTGCCAGCAGCGGGGGAGGGCTTAACACTGAAGCTTTCTTT
>TRBV5-1|-|TRBD1|TRBJ1-1
CASSAARGPDTEAFF
TGCGCCAGCAGCGCCGCCAGGGGGCCGGACACTGAAGCTTTCTTT
>TRBV5-1|-|TRBD1|TRBJ1-1
CASSGGQGASNTEAFF
TGCGCCAGCAGCGGAGGACAGGGGGCGTCGAACACTGAAGCTTTCTTT
>TRBV27|-|-|TRBJ1-2
CASSSKGEGREGYTF
TGTGCCAGCAGTTCCAAGGGCGAGGGTAGGGAAGGCTACACCTTC
>TRBV28|-|-|TRBJ1-4
CASKERDEKLFF
TGTGCCAGCAAGGAGCGGGACGAAAAACTGTTTTTT
>TRBV6-4|few|TRBD2|TRBJ2-2
CASRALAGTNTGELFF
TGTGCCAGCAGGGCCCTAGCGGGTACGAACACCGGGGAGCTGTTTTTT
>TRBV2|-|TRBD1|TRBJ2-2
CASSVGQGGTGELFF
TGTGCCAGCAGTGTAGGACAGGGCGGCACCGGGGAGCTGTTTTTT
>TRBV7-3|-|-|TRBJ2-3
CASSPGLGYFSTDTQYF
TGTGCCAGCAGCCCAGGGTTGGGGTATTTTTCCACAGATACGCAGTATTTT
>TRBV6-5|-|TRBD1|TRBJ2-7
CASSQGVLSYEQYF
TGTGCCAGCTCCCAGGGGGTCCTTTCCTACGAGCAGTACTTC
>TRBV7-9|-|-|TRBJ2-7
CSSSPLSEQYF
TGTTCCAGCAGCCCCCTCTCCGAGCAGTACTTC